This T cell receptor beta chain emerged from a study of graft-versus-host responses after intestinal transplantation. Across the study: Among the recipients, all got anti-thymocyte globulin induction and then tacrolimus and steroids for about 3 years. The study, taken as a whole, reports: Graft-donor T cell macrochimerism coincided with high graft-versus-host to host-versus-graft clonal ratios in allografts. Peak levels of circulating GvH clones tracked with early post-transplant HvG declines. Recipient marrow contained GvH clones, some of which appeared first in ileum or blood.

Data came from immunoSEQ multiplex PCR; TCRdb stores just in-frame clones and leaves some out. The sample has around 88,000 clones, approximately 90% seen once. This clone was detected once. Its antigen is not identified. CDR3 length equals 14 residues. Trimming removed 0 bases from V and 8 bases from J, with 12 bases in between. The germline V gene encodes CDR1 MRHNA and CDR2 SNTAGT. The starting material was unstimulated CD8+ T cells sorted from spleen or lymph node cells, obtained before transplant. V usage is TRBV6-4 and J usage is TRBJ2-3; D tentatively fits TRBD1 or TRBD2 (5 bases each). The source of this sequence is a human donor who was the organ donor for an intestinal transplant. As DNA, the CDR3 is TGTGCCAGCAGTGACTCCCAGGGAGCAGGTACGCAGTATTTT. Translated: CASSDSQGAGTQYF.